This T cell receptor beta chain was documented in a study of T-cell reconstitution after alpha-beta-depleted transplantation in children. This CDR3 has 15 residues. V was pared by 2 bases and J by 5 bases, with 8 bases of the junction left unmatched. CDR1 is MNHEY and CDR2 is SMNVEV in the germline V gene (reference sequence). Unique molecular identifiers featured in how the TCRbeta library was prepared. MiXCR, run by TCRdb on the PCR reads, gives a single entry per CDR3 protein. Among under 450,000 distinct CDR3 sequences listed, less than 15% were seen once. The sequence came from a human donor who donated a stem cell graft to a child with Fanconi anemia. The chain combines TRBV27 with TRBJ1-2; 7 bases are a match to TRBD1. This specimen consisted of PBMCs, obtained from the stem cell graft. For the CDR3, the DNA is TGTGCCAGCAGTTTAGATATAGGGACAGCTTATGGCTACACCTTC. Translation gives CASSLDIGTAYGYTF.